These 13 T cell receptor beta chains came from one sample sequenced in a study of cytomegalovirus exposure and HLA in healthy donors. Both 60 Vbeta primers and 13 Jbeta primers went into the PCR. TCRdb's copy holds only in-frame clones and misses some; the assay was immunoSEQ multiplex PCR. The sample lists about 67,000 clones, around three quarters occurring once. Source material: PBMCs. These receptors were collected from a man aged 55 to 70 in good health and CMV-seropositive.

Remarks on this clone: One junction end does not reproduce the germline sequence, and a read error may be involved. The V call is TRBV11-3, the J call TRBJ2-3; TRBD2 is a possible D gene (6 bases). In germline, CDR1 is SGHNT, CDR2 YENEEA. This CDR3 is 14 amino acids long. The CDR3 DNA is TGTGCCATCAGCTTCACTAGCAGCACAGATACGCAGTATTTT. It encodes CAISFTSSTDTQYF.

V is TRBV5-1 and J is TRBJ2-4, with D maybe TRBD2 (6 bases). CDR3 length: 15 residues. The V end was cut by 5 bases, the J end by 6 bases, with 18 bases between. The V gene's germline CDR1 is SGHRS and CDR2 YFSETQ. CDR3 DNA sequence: TGCGCCAGCAGACAAAACCCGGGACTGCTAAACATTCAGTACTTC. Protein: CASRQNPGLLNIQYF.

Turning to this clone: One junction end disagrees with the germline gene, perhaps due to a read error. This CDR3 is CASSLVQGVPAGNYEQYF. CDR3 nucleotide sequence: TGTGCTAGCAGCTTAGTACAGGGAGTCCCTGCGGGCAACTACGAGCAGTACTTC. The J gene is TRBJ2-7, the V gene TRBV7-7; a possible D gene is TRBD1 (6 bases). Germline V gene sequence: CDR1 SSHAT, CDR2 FNYEAQ (reference sequence). The length of the CDR3 is 18 residues.

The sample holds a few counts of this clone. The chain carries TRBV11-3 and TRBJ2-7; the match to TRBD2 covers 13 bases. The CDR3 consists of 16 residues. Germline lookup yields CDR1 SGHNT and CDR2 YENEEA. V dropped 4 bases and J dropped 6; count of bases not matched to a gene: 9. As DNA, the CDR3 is TGTGCCAGCAGCTACCTTTTAGGGACTAGCGGGATCGAGCAGTACTTC. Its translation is CASSYLLGTSGIEQYF.

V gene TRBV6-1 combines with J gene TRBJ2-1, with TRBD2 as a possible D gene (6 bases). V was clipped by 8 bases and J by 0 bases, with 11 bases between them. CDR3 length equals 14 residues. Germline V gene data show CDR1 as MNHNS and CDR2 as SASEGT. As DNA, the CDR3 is TGTGCCAGCTCTGGGGGGAGCTCCTACAATGAGCAGTTCTTC. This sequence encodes CASSGGSSYNEQFF.

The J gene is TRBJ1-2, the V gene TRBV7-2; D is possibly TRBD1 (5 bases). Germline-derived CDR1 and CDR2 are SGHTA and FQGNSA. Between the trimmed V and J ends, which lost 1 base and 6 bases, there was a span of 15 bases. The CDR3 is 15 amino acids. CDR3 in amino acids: CASSLVGGGGDGYTF. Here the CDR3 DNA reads TGTGCCAGCAGCTTAGTCGGTGGGGGGGGAGATGGCTACACCTTC.

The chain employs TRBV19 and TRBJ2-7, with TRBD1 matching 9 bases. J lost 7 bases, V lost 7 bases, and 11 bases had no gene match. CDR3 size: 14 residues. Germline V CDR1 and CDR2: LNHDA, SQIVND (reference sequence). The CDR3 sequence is CASMGPGQGSEQYF. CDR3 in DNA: TGTGCCAGTATGGGACCGGGACAGGGTTCGGAGCAGTACTTC.

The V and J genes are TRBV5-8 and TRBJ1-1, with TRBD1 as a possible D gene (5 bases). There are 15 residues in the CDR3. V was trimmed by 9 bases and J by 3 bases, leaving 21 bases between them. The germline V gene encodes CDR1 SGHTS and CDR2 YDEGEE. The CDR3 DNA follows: TGTGCCAACAAGGGCCCCAAAGGGGTATACACTGAAGCTTTCTTT. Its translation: CANKGPKGVYTEAFF.

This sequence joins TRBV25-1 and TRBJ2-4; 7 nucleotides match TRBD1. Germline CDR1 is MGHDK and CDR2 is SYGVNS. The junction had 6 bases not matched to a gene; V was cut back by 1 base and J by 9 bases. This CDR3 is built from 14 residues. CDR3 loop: CASSESTGDVIQYF. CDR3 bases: TGTGCCAGCAGTGAATCTACAGGGGATGTCATTCAGTACTTC.

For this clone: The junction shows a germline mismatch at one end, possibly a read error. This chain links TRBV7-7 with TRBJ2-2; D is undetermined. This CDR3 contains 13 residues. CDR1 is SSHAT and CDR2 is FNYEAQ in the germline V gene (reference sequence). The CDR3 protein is CASSVVNAGELFF. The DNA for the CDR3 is TGTGCTAGCAGTGTAGTTAATGCCGGGGAGCTGTTTTTT. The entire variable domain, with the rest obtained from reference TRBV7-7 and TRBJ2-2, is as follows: GAGVSQSPRYKVTKRGQDVTLRCDPISSHATLYWYQQALGQGPEFLTYFNYEAQPDKSGLPSDRFSAERPEGSISTLTIQRTEQRDSAMYRCASSVVNAGELFFGEGSRLTVL.

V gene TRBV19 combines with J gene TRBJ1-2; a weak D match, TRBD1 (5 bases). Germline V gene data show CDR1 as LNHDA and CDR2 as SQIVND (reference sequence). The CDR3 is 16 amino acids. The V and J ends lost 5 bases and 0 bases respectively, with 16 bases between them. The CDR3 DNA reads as TGTGCCAGTAGTGGTGTAGGGGATACAACTAACTATGGCTACACCTTC. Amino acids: CASSGVGDTTNYGYTF.

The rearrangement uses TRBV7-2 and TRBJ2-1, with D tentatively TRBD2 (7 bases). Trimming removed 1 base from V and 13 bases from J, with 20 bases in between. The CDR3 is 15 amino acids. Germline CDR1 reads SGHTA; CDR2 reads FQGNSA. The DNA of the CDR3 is TGTGCCAGCAGCTTAGGGGGGGGAGGGGGGCAGGCCCAGTTCTTC. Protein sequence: CASSLGGGGGQAQFF.

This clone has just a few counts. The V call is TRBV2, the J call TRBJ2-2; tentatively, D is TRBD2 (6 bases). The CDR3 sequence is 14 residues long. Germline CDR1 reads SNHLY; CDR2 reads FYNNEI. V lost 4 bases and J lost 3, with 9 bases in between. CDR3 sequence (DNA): TGTGCCAGCAGTGCCGGGACTGACACCGGGGAGCTGTTTTTT. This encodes CASSAGTDTGELFF.